The 22 T cell receptor beta chains given below trace back to one sample, sequenced in a study of blood T cell repertoires in COVID-19. Method: immunoSEQ multiplex PCR; TCRdb's copy keeps in-frame clones and lacks some. The sample has just over 150,000 clones; 80% are singletons. Sequencing was done on a sample of peripheral blood. The receptors stem from a man aged 55 to 70 with acute or convalescent COVID-19.

The chain uses TRBV5-5 and TRBJ2-6; tentative D call: TRBD1 (5 bases). The germline V gene encodes CDR1 SGHKS and CDR2 YYEKEE (reference sequence). The germline V and J ends were trimmed by 0 bases and 2 bases, with 12 bases remaining between them. The CDR3 loop spans 17 amino acids. The CDR3 nucleotides read TGTGCCAGCAGCTTGGAAGGGGTATCAGCTGGGGCCAACGTCCTGACTTTC. Encoded protein: CASSLEGVSAGANVLTF.

V gene TRBV13 combines with J gene TRBJ2-1, with 16 bases identical to TRBD2. V was pared by 5 bases and J by 8 bases, with 6 bases of the junction left unmatched. Germline-derived CDR1 and CDR2 are PRHDT and FYEKMQ (reference sequence). The length of the CDR3 is 16 residues. CDR3 bases: TGTGCCAGCAGCCCACCGGGACTAGCGGGGGGGCATGAGCAGTTCTTC. This codes for CASSPPGLAGGHEQFF.

The chain recombines TRBV30 with TRBJ2-1; 9 bases match TRBD1. J gave up 0 bases and V 5 bases, and 11 bases lay outside the gene matches. CDR3 length: 17 amino acids. The V gene's germline CDR1 is GTSNPN and CDR2 SVGIG (reference sequence). CDR3 residues: CAWSGQGQPSSYNEQFF. DNA for the CDR3: TGTGCCTGGTCGGGACAGGGCCAACCGAGCTCCTACAATGAGCAGTTCTTC.

The chain carries TRBV6-2 or TRBV6-3 and TRBJ2-3; perhaps TRBD2 as D (5 bases). The V and J ends lost 0 bases and 4 bases respectively, with 11 bases between them. This CDR3 comprises 15 residues. Germline CDR1 is MNHEY and CDR2 is SVGEGT. DNA of the CDR3: TGTGCCAGCAGTTACTCTGACACGGAGGCAGATACGCAGTATTTT. Translation gives CASSYSDTEADTQYF.

V gene TRBV7-2 combines with J gene TRBJ1-4; TRBD1 aligns across 7 bases. The CDR3 is 15 amino acids. Trimming cost V 5 bases and J 3 bases; bases outside gene matches: 6. Germline CDR1 SGHTA, CDR2 FQGNSA. The CDR3: CASSTQTGPNEKLFF. Here the CDR3 DNA reads TGTGCCAGCAGCACCCAGACAGGGCCTAATGAAAAACTGTTTTTT.

This chain links TRBV24-1 with TRBJ2-3, with D possibly matching TRBD2 (6 bases). V lost 2 bases and J 10 bases, leaving 6 bases between the germline ends. This CDR3 region has 11 residues. Germline CDR1 reads KGHDR; CDR2 reads SFDVKD. CDR3 sequence reads: CATSDWGAQYF. The CDR3 nucleotides read TGTGCCACCAGTGATTGGGGGGCGCAGTATTTT.

The chain couples TRBV5-5 to TRBJ1-1, with 7 nucleotides matching TRBD1. The V and J ends lost 7 bases and 1 base, in that order; junction bases with no gene match: 10. CDR1 is SGHKS, CDR2 YYEKEE, per germline (reference sequence). The CDR3 covers 15 residues. DNA for the CDR3: TGTGCCAGCGCGGAACGGACAGGATGGAACACTGAAGCTTTCTTT. It is translated as CASAERTGWNTEAFF.

The CDR3 DNA follows: TGTGCCAGCAGCCAAGAAGGGACCCGGGGGGCGGAGACCCAGTACTTC. Protein sequence: CASSQEGTRGAETQYF. The chain has TRBV4-2 and TRBJ2-5; D is possibly TRBD2 (7 bases). Germline CDR1 is LGHNA and CDR2 is YNFKEQ. V lost 0 bases to trimming and J lost 5 bases, with 16 bases between them. This CDR3 contains 16 residues.

This chain connects TRBV28 to TRBJ1-2, with D maybe TRBD1 (6 bases). The V and J ends lost 1 base and 2 bases respectively, with 17 bases between them. The CDR3 consists of 17 residues. The V gene's germline CDR1 is MDHEN and CDR2 SYDVKM. CDR3 sequence reads: CASSLLPTGRPNYGYTF. The CDR3 DNA is TGTGCCAGCAGTTTATTGCCGACAGGCCGTCCAAACTATGGCTACACCTTC.

The chain couples TRBV5-4 to TRBJ1-1; possible D gene TRBD1, 6 bases. CDR1 SGHNT and CDR2 YYREEE come from the germline V gene (reference sequence). With 5 bases removed from V and 5 bases from J, the gap between germline ends came to 16 bases. This CDR3 has 14 residues. Here the CDR3 DNA reads TGTGCCAGCAGGGGACCGACGGGACAAACTGAAGCTTTCTTT. It is translated as CASRGPTGQTEAFF.

The chain has TRBV27 and TRBJ2-1; 7 bases map to TRBD2. The CDR3 has 15 residues. Germline V gene sequence: CDR1 MNHEY, CDR2 SMNVEV (reference sequence). J was trimmed by 4 bases and V by 4 bases; bases with no gene match: 7. The DNA for the CDR3 is TGTGCCAGCAGTTCCAGCGGGAACCTATACAATGAGCAGTTCTTC. Its translation is CASSSSGNLYNEQFF.

The gene calls are TRBV7-7 and TRBJ2-3, with TRBD2 matching over 7 bases. J was trimmed by 0 bases and V by 1 base; bases with no gene match: 1. The CDR3 extends over 15 amino acids. Per the germline V gene, CDR1 is SSHAT and CDR2 is FNYEAQ (reference sequence). CDR3 amino acids: CASSLGLASTDTQYF. CDR3 DNA: TGTGCCAGCAGCTTAGGACTAGCAAGCACAGATACGCAGTATTTT.

The rearrangement joins TRBV4-2 to TRBJ1-5; tentative D call: TRBD1 (5 bases). The germline CDR1 and CDR2 sequences are LGHNA and YNFKEQ. This CDR3 spans 16 amino acids. Between the trimmed V and J ends, which lost 3 bases and 2 bases, there was a span of 14 bases. The CDR3 spells CASSHSRGDGNQPQHF. In nucleotides, the CDR3 is TGTGCCAGCAGCCATTCCCGCGGGGACGGCAATCAGCCCCAGCATTTT.

This clone turned up a few times. The chain couples TRBV14 to TRBJ2-7; possibly TRBD2 for D (5 bases). The CDR3 contains 13 residues. From germline, CDR1 is SGHDN and CDR2 FVKESK. V was cut by 5 bases and J by 6 bases, with 14 bases left in between. The CDR3 loop reads CASSSYTSSEQYF. The CDR3 DNA sequence: TGTGCCAGCAGCTCTTATACTAGTTCCGAGCAGTACTTC.

The CDR3 protein is CASSPGGGSIQYF. For the CDR3, the DNA is TGTGCCAGCAGCCCTGGGGGAGGGAGTATCCAGTACTTC. The J gene is TRBJ2-5, the V gene TRBV28; TRBD2 agrees at 7 bases. The CDR3 has 13 amino acids. The germline CDR1 and CDR2 sequences are MDHEN and SYDVKM. The ends lost 6 bases at V and 10 bases at J; junction bases unmatched: 11.

CDR3 loop: CASSQDLATGELFF. The CDR3, as DNA: TGTGCCAGCAGCCAAGATTTGGCTACCGGGGAGCTGTTTTTT. The V and J genes are TRBV3-1 (or the pseudogene TRBV3-2) and TRBJ2-2; no definite D call. Per the germline V gene, CDR1 is LGHDT and CDR2 is YNNKEL (reference sequence). This CDR3 is 14 amino acids long. V dropped 0 bases and J dropped 5 bases, with 7 bases sitting between them.

The V gene is TRBV7-6, the J gene TRBJ2-1, with TRBD2 identical over 10 bases. This CDR3 comprises 19 residues. J was trimmed by 1 base and V by 5 bases; bases with no gene match: 14. Germline assignment: CDR1 SGHVS and CDR2 FNYEAQ. CDR3 loop: CASSPGKRGGVESYNEQFF. In nucleotides, the CDR3 is TGTGCCAGCAGCCCCGGAAAGCGGGGGGGCGTCGAGTCCTACAATGAGCAGTTCTTC.

The chain joins TRBV5-6 to TRBJ1-2, with D possibly being TRBD1 (6 bases). V lost 4 bases and J lost 4, with 14 bases in between. The CDR3 extends over 14 amino acids. The germline V gene encodes CDR1 SGHDT and CDR2 YYEEEE. CDR3 amino acids: CASSAPTGPYGYTF. The CDR3 DNA sequence: TGTGCCAGCAGCGCCCCAACAGGGCCCTATGGCTACACCTTC.

This clone was seen just once. V gene TRBV21-1 combines with J gene TRBJ1-2; the table assigns TRBD1, which was not confirmed against the DNA. TRBV21-1 represents a pseudogene. This CDR3 has 16 residues. CDR3 amino acids: CASSKVGAGDDYGYTF. CDR3 nucleotides: TGTGCCAGCAGCAAAGTCGGCGCAGGGGATGACTATGGCTACACCTTC.

CDR3 sequence reads: CASNPGTGISFF. The DNA of the CDR3 is TGTGCCAGCAATCCAGGGACAGGGATTTCTTTCTTT. The J gene is TRBJ1-1, the V gene TRBV6-5; 9 positions match TRBD1. Germline loops: CDR1 MNHEY, CDR2 SVGAGI. V was clipped by 7 bases and J by 12 bases; unmatched bases: 9. The CDR3 spans 12 residues.

V usage is TRBV5-1 and J usage is TRBJ2-2, with D possibly being TRBD1 (5 bases). The CDR3 covers 17 residues. Trimming shortened V by 4 bases and J by 1 base, and 17 bases separated the two germline ends. Germline assignment: CDR1 SGHRS and CDR2 YFSETQ. CDR3: CASSPEGAHWNTGELFF. CDR3 in DNA: TGCGCCAGCAGCCCGGAAGGGGCGCATTGGAACACCGGGGAGCTGTTTTTT. The full variable domain, in which reference TRBV5-1 and TRBJ2-2 provide the parts outside the CDR3, is KAGVTQTPRYLIKTRGQQVTLSCSPISGHRSVSWYQQTPGQGLQFLFEYFSETQRNKGNFPGRFSGRQFSNSRSEMNVSTLELGDSALYLCASSPEGAHWNTGELFFGEGSRLTVL.

The chain links TRBV6-2 or TRBV6-3 to TRBJ2-7; 7 bases map to TRBD2. The germline V gene encodes CDR1 MNHEY and CDR2 SVGEGT. The CDR3 has 19 residues. J gave up 2 bases and V 2 bases, and 18 bases lay outside the gene matches. CDR3 DNA sequence: TGTGCCAGCAGTTACCGGGGCGCCGGTGCGGGAGTGAATCCCTACGAGCAGTACTTC. As protein: CASSYRGAGAGVNPYEQYF.